The 20 T cell receptor beta chains listed next were all sequenced from one sample in a study of T cells after somatic rescue of genetic block. The assay was immunoSEQ multiplex PCR, and TCRdb's table has in-frame clones only and misses some. The sample has approximately 70,000 clones; under 95% are singletons. Source material: peripheral blood mononuclear cells (PBMCs). These receptors all stem from a man in his thirties or forties.

This sequence joins TRBV30 and TRBJ2-7, with 9 positions matching TRBD1. The CDR3 totals 14 residues. The germline gives CDR1 GTSNPN, CDR2 SVGIG (reference sequence). Trimming at V came to 0 bases and at J to 2 bases, leaving 2 bases not matched to a gene. The CDR3 DNA reads TGTGCCTGGAGTGTACAGGGGGCCCCCTACGAGCAGTACTTC. Translated, it gives CAWSVQGAPYEQYF.

The chain joins TRBV6-5 to TRBJ1-1; unclear D gene. This CDR3 contains 14 residues. V gave up 2 bases and J gave up 0 bases, with 7 bases separating them. CDR1 and CDR2 from the germline V gene are MNHEY and SVGAGI. The CDR3 nucleotides are TGTGCCAGCAGTTACGGTACAGTGAACACTGAAGCTTTCTTT. Translated, it gives CASSYGTVNTEAFF.

The rearrangement joins TRBV11-2 to TRBJ2-7; 7 bases are shared with TRBD2. From germline, CDR1 is SGHAT and CDR2 FQNNGV. The CDR3 is made up of 18 amino acids. Unmatched junction bases numbered 14, after V lost 3 bases and J lost 0 bases. The CDR3 nucleotides are TGTGCCAGCAGCTTCCCGGGTGTTAGCGGGCTCTTCTCCTACGAGCAGTACTTC. It encodes CASSFPGVSGLFSYEQYF.

The chain has TRBV28 and TRBJ1-4; D gene uncertain. Germline V gene sequence: CDR1 MDHEN, CDR2 SYDVKM. The CDR3 has 14 amino acids. V lost 0 bases to trimming and J lost 8 bases, with 10 bases between them. CDR3 sequence reads: CASSLWAQREKLFF. CDR3 nucleotides: TGTGCCAGCAGTTTATGGGCCCAGCGGGAAAAACTGTTTTTT.

This rearrangement joins TRBV14 to TRBJ1-2; D remains ambiguous. The CDR3 contains 15 residues. The V end was cut by 3 bases, the J end by 2 bases, with 13 bases between. CDR1 is SGHDN and CDR2 is FVKESK in the germline V gene. CDR3 coding DNA: TGTGCCAGCAGCCAGGGCCCTCCACCCAACTATGGCTACACCTTC. It translates to CASSQGPPPNYGYTF.

V gene TRBV15 combines with J gene TRBJ1-5; 8 nucleotides align to TRBD1. Germline V CDR1 and CDR2: LNHNV, YYDKDF (reference sequence). After removal of 4 bases from V and 6 bases from J, the junction contained 5 bases not matched to a gene. The CDR3 loop spans 14 amino acids. In DNA form, the CDR3 reads TGTGCCACCAGCAAGACAGGGGCGGTTCAGCCCCAGCATTTT. It translates to CATSKTGAVQPQHF. Full variable domain (rest looked up from reference TRBV15 and TRBJ1-5): DAMVIQNPRYQVTQFGKPVTLSCSQTLNHNVMYWYQQKSSQAPKLLFHYYDKDFNNEADTPDNFQSRRPNTSFCFLDIRSPGLGDTAMYLCATSKTGAVQPQHFGDGTRLSIL.

CDR3 sequence reads: CASSFQGRDTQYF. The CDR3 region has the DNA TGTGCCAGCAGCTTCCAGGGAAGAGATACGCAGTATTTT. V gene TRBV11-2 combines with J gene TRBJ2-3, with D possibly being TRBD1 (5 bases). In germline, CDR1 is SGHAT, CDR2 FQNNGV. There are 13 residues in the CDR3. V lost 3 bases and J 5 bases, leaving 9 bases between the germline ends.

The gene calls are TRBV5-5 and TRBJ1-2, with 7 bases matching TRBD1. The CDR3 consists of 14 residues. The trim removed 1 base at V and 4 bases at J, leaving 4 bases unmatched. Germline lookup yields CDR1 SGHKS and CDR2 YYEKEE (reference sequence). The CDR3 DNA reads as TGTGCCAGCAGCTTGTGGACAGGAACCTATGGCTACACCTTC. Translation: CASSLWTGTYGYTF.

Only one count was recorded for this clone. V gene TRBV2 combines with J gene TRBJ1-5; 8 nucleotides match TRBD1. CDR1 and CDR2 from the germline V gene are SNHLY and FYNNEI. The CDR3 is 14 amino acids. V shed 7 bases, J shed 4 bases, and the junction held 6 bases outside the gene matches. The CDR3 sequence is CASKGTGWNQPQHF. The CDR3 coding sequence is TGTGCCAGCAAAGGGACAGGATGGAATCAGCCCCAGCATTTT. The complete variable domain, with remaining parts taken from reference TRBV2 and TRBJ1-5, reads EPEVTQTPSHQVTQMGQEVILRCVPISNHLYFYWYRQILGQKVEFLVSFYNNEISEKSEIFDDQFSVERPDGSNFTLKIRSTKLEDSAMYFCASKGTGWNQPQHFGDGTRLSIL.

V gene TRBV4-1 combines with J gene TRBJ2-7; D is uncertain. Trimming removed 4 bases at V and 1 base at J, with 11 bases between. The length of the CDR3 is 14 residues. Germline loops: CDR1 MGHRA, CDR2 YSYEKL. This chain's CDR3 is CASSLGSGSYEQYF. CDR3 coding DNA: TGCGCCAGCAGCCTGGGTTCGGGTTCCTACGAGCAGTACTTC.

The rearrangement joins TRBV7-3 to TRBJ2-5; TRBD2 matches at 13 bases. The CDR3 runs 18 residues. Trimming removed 5 bases from V and 1 base from J; junction bases left unmatched: 10. Germline V gene lookup returns CDR1 SGHTA and CDR2 FQGTGA. The chain's CDR3 is CASSPGLAGAGRQETQYF. CDR3 nucleotide sequence: TGTGCCAGCAGCCCAGGACTAGCGGGGGCCGGGCGCCAAGAGACCCAGTACTTC. Based on the CDR3 plus reference TRBV7-3 and TRBJ2-5, the full variable domain is GAGVSQTPSNKVTEKGKYVELRCDPISGHTALYWYRQSLGQGPEFLIYFQGTGAADDSGLPNDRFFAVRPEGSVSTLKIQRTERGDSAVYLCASSPGLAGAGRQETQYFGPGTRLLVL.

The chain links TRBV29-1 to TRBJ2-1, with 8 bases identical to TRBD1. CDR3 size: 15 residues. Germline trimming cut 7 bases from V and 7 bases from J; bases unmatched to any gene: 15. The germline V gene encodes CDR1 SQVTM and CDR2 ANQGSEA. CDR3 amino acids: CSGSPRTGFSNEQFF. CDR3 in DNA: TGCAGCGGCTCCCCAAGGACAGGGTTTTCGAATGAGCAGTTCTTC.

V gene TRBV11-2 combines with J gene TRBJ1-1; 7 nucleotides line up with TRBD1. The CDR3 has 13 amino acids. Germline V lookup: CDR1 SGHAT, CDR2 FQNNGV. J gave up 7 bases and V 4 bases, and 6 bases lay outside the gene matches. CDR3 nucleotides: TGTGCCAGCAGCTCACCTCGACAGGGTGAAGCTTTCTTT. Protein sequence: CASSSPRQGEAFF.

The rearrangement uses TRBV12-5 and TRBJ2-2; D is possibly TRBD1 (5 bases). The germline V gene has CDR1 LGHNT and CDR2 FRNRAP. V was shortened by 1 base and J by 1 base, with 13 bases between the two germline ends. This CDR3 has 17 residues. The CDR3 here is CASGLGLTDLNTGELFF. For the CDR3, the DNA is TGTGCTAGTGGTTTGGGATTGACAGATTTGAACACCGGGGAGCTGTTTTTT.

The gene calls are TRBV30 and TRBJ1-1, with 10 bases lining up with TRBD1. V shed 3 bases and J 3 bases; nucleotides not matched to a gene: 10. This CDR3 is 16 amino acids long. The germline gives CDR1 GTSNPN, CDR2 SVGIG (reference sequence). In DNA form, the CDR3 reads TGTGCCTGGAGGGACCCTGGGACAGGGGCGGACACTGAAGCTTTCTTT. Amino acids: CAWRDPGTGADTEAFF.

The chain uses TRBV7-8 and TRBJ1-5; TRBD1 aligns across 7 bases. V shed 4 bases and J 1 base; nucleotides not matched to a gene: 10. The CDR3 consists of 17 residues. The germline V gene has CDR1 SGHVS and CDR2 FQNEAQ. CDR3: CASSSRYRGRSNQPQHF. The CDR3 nucleotides are TGTGCCAGCAGCTCGAGATACAGGGGAAGGAGCAATCAGCCCCAGCATTTT. Using reference TRBV7-8 and TRBJ1-5 for the parts outside the CDR3, the full variable domain is GAGVSQSPRYKVAKRGQDVALRCDPISGHVSLFWYQQALGQGPEFLTYFQNEAQLDKSGLPSDRFFAERPEGSVSTLKIQRTQQEDSAVYLCASSSRYRGRSNQPQHFGDGTRLSIL.

This clone has more than one count but fewer than ten. The V and J genes are TRBV7-2 and TRBJ2-7; 15 bases agree with TRBD2. Trimming cost V 5 bases and J 3 bases; bases outside gene matches: 5. The V gene's germline CDR1 is SGHTA and CDR2 FQGNSA. The CDR3 is 16 residues long. CDR3 amino acids: CASSLRTSGRGYEQYF. The CDR3 bases are TGTGCCAGCAGCCTGCGGACTAGCGGGAGGGGCTACGAGCAGTACTTC.

The V call is TRBV2, the J call TRBJ1-2, with 8 bases fitting TRBD1. V shed 4 bases and J 5 bases; nucleotides not matched to a gene: 6. The CDR3 is 14 residues long. Germline-derived CDR1 and CDR2 are SNHLY and FYNNEI. The chain's CDR3 is CASSVLGTGYGYTF. The DNA for the CDR3 is TGTGCCAGCAGTGTCCTCGGGACAGGATATGGCTACACCTTC.

V and J are TRBV5-1 and TRBJ2-2, with 11 bases fitting TRBD2. Germline CDR1 reads SGHRS; CDR2 reads YFSETQ. The trim removed 2 bases at V and 6 bases at J, leaving 12 bases unmatched. The CDR3 is made up of 18 amino acids. This CDR3 is CASSFGASGGPGAGELFF. DNA of the CDR3: TGCGCCAGCAGCTTTGGCGCTAGCGGGGGGCCCGGGGCCGGGGAGCTGTTTTTT.

The rearrangement uses TRBV2 and TRBJ1-4, with 7 bases aligning to TRBD1. Germline CDR1 SNHLY, CDR2 FYNNEI. The CDR3 covers 13 residues. J lost 13 bases, V lost 6 bases, and 11 bases had no gene match. CDR3 DNA: TGTGCCAGCAGGGAATTGGTGGAGGGGGCACTGTTTTTT. It encodes CASRELVEGALFF.